This is a list of T cell receptor beta chains from one sample in a study of cytomegalovirus exposure and HLA in healthy donors. Method: immunoSEQ multiplex PCR; TCRdb's copy keeps in-frame clones and lacks some. The data hold roughly 350,000 clones, with 75% to 90% observed a single time. The sequencing sample was made of PBMCs. Receptors were obtained from a woman under 30 in good health and CMV-seronegative. Both conserved end residues are part of each CDR3. The D gene is left open where the match is weak. Clone sizes are given selectively: once, few, many, or a class where the clone is expanded.

j_call	v_call	clone_size	d_call	cdr3_nt	cdr3_aa
TRBJ2-1	TRBV11-3	.	TRBD2	TGTGCCAGCAGCCACTCTAGTGCGGGAGGGCAACGGTATGAGCAGTTCTTC	CASSHSSAGGQRYEQFF
TRBJ2-5	TRBV6-5	.	TRBD1	TGTGCCAGCAGAGTGGGACAGGGGCCCGTAGAGACCCAGTACTTC	CASRVGQGPVETQYF
TRBJ2-1	TRBV15	.	TRBD2	TGTGCCACCAGCAGGCCCGGGCTAGCGGGAGTCAATGAGCAGTTCTTC	CATSRPGLAGVNEQFF
TRBJ2-1	TRBV7-2	once	.	TGTGCCAGCAGCTTAGATTTGGGACTGAGTTACAATGAGCAGTTCTTC	CASSLDLGLSYNEQFF
TRBJ2-4	TRBV7-8	once	TRBD1	TGTGCCAGCAGCGACAGGGACATTCAGTACTTC	CASSDRDIQYF
TRBJ2-7	TRBV5-1	.	.	TGCGCCAGCAGCTTGGCCGGTGATACAGCAAGCTCCTACGAGCAGTACTTC	CASSLAGDTASSYEQYF
TRBJ2-5	TRBV6-5	.	.	TGTGCCAGCACTCAGGGGGAGACCCAGTACTTC	CASTQGETQYF
TRBJ2-7	TRBV30	.	TRBD2	TGTGCCTGGAGTCCTAGCGGGGAAACCTACGAGCAGTACTTC	CAWSPSGETYEQYF
TRBJ2-2	TRBV5-1	.	TRBD1	TGCGCCAGCAGGCAAGGGGGCCCGAACACCGGGGAGCTGTTTTTT	CASRQGGPNTGELFF
TRBJ2-7	TRBV6-6	.	TRBD1	TGTGCCAGCAGTTACGACAGGGCCGAGCAGTACTTC	CASSYDRAEQYF
TRBJ2-3	TRBV5-1	.	TRBD2	TGCGCCAGCAGCTACTCACACCGCCTTCTAGCGGTGACGCAGTATTTT	CASSYSHRLLAVTQYF
TRBJ2-3	TRBV9	.	TRBD2	TGTGCCAGCAGCGAGGGGACTAGCGGAGATACGCAGTATTTT	CASSEGTSGDTQYF
TRBJ2-7	TRBV11-2	.	TRBD1	TGTGCCAGCAGACCCACAGGGACAGGGGTTATTAACGAGCAGTACTTC	CASRPTGTGVINEQYF
TRBJ2-1	TRBV7-3	.	TRBD2	TGTGCCGGCAAGCGGGAGCATGGGCGTGGGGATGAGCAGTTCTTC	CAGKREHGRGDEQFF
TRBJ1-2	TRBV25-1	.	TRBD1	TGTGCCAGCAGTTACTCAGGGGGCGATGGCTACACCTTC	CASSYSGGDGYTF
TRBJ2-5	TRBV5-1	.	.	TGCGCCAGCGACCCAGGGGAAAGGGAGACCCAGTACTTC	CASDPGERETQYF
TRBJ1-5	TRBV29-1	.	TRBD1	TGCAGCGTTGGGTGGGGGACAGGGTTCGGTCAGCCCCAGCATTTT	CSVGWGTGFGQPQHF
TRBJ2-4	TRBV28	.	.	TGTGCCAGCAGCCTGTCTTTTTCCAAAAACATTCAGTACTTC	CASSLSFSKNIQYF
TRBJ1-5	TRBV4-1	.	.	TGCGCCAGCAGCCAAGGCCAGGGCAGTCAGCCCCAGCATTTT	CASSQGQGSQPQHF
TRBJ2-5	TRBV5-1	.	TRBD2	TGCGCCAGCAGCTTGAGGGTGACCGGGACTAGCGGGAGTCTTGGGGAGACCCAGTACTTC	CASSLRVTGTSGSLGETQYF
TRBJ2-2	TRBV5-4	.	TRBD2	TGTGCCAGCAGCTTAGTAGCGGGACGGGACGGGGAGCTGTTTTTT	CASSLVAGRDGELFF
TRBJ1-5	TRBV27	.	.	TGTGCCAGCAGTTTTGACAGAGATAGCAATCAGCCCCAGCATTTT	CASSFDRDSNQPQHF
TRBJ1-1	TRBV5-1	few	.	TGCGCCAGCAGAAAAGGAACAGAATCGAACACTGAAGCTTTCTTT	CASRKGTESNTEAFF
TRBJ1-1	TRBV2	.	TRBD1	TGTGCCAGCAGTGAAGCTTGGGGCGCAGGGGGCGGCGGGAACACTGAAGCTTTCTTT	CASSEAWGAGGGGNTEAFF
TRBJ2-1	TRBV5-6	once	TRBD1	TGTGCCAGCAGCTTGGTTTGGGGGACCAGGGGGAATGAGCAGTTCTTC	CASSLVWGTRGNEQFF
TRBJ1-5	TRBV7-8	.	.	TGTGCCAGCAGCTTGGCTAGGGGTAGGGGCGGCCAGCCCCAGCATTTT	CASSLARGRGGQPQHF
TRBJ1-1	TRBV25-1	.	.	TGTGCCAGCAGTGAACGACTAAAGTTCACTGAAGCTTTCTTT	CASSERLKFTEAFF
TRBJ2-7	TRBV5-8	few	TRBD2	TGTGCCAGCAGCAACAAACCGGGACTAGCCCTCTACGAGCAGTACTTC	CASSNKPGLALYEQYF
TRBJ2-1	TRBV2	.	.	TGTGCCACCGGGTTTGGACAAAGCTCCTACAATGAGCAGTTCTTC	CATGFGQSSYNEQFF
TRBJ2-7	TRBV7-6	.	.	TGTGCCAGCAGCTTAGGTGCTACCCCCAACGAGCAGTACTTC	CASSLGATPNEQYF
TRBJ2-7	TRBV6-1	.	TRBD1	TGTGCCAGCAGTGGGGACAGGGGACTCACTCGCCACGAGCAGTACTTC	CASSGDRGLTRHEQYF
TRBJ2-1	TRBV27	.	TRBD2	TGTGCCAGTCAGCGGGAGGGCAGATATGAGCAGTTCTTC	CASQREGRYEQFF
TRBJ2-5	TRBV6-6	.	TRBD2	TGTGCCAGCATGGGAGGGCCCTTAGAGACCCAGTACTTC	CASMGGPLETQYF
TRBJ2-3	TRBV5-1	.	.	TGCGCAACGGCGGGAACTAGCACAGATACGCAGTATTTT	CATAGTSTDTQYF
TRBJ2-7	TRBV7-8	.	TRBD2	TGTGCCAGCAGCCCAACCATGGCGGGACTAGCGTCCCCCGCCTACGAGCAGTACTTC	CASSPTMAGLASPAYEQYF
TRBJ1-2	TRBV18	once	.	TGTGCCAGCTCACGAATGGGGGGTGGCTACACCTTC	CASSRMGGGYTF
TRBJ2-3	TRBV5-1	.	.	TGCGCCAGCAGCTTCTGGGAGGTGAGCACAGATACGCAGTATTTT	CASSFWEVSTDTQYF
TRBJ1-3	TRBV4-1	.	.	TGCGCCAGCAGCCAAGAGTGGAGCTCTGGAAACACCATATATTTT	CASSQEWSSGNTIYF
TRBJ2-5	TRBV13	.	TRBD2	TGTGCCAGCAGCTTAGGCTTGGGAGGGCCCCGTAGGGATGGAGAGACCCAGTACTTC	CASSLGLGGPRRDGETQYF
TRBJ2-7	TRBV29-1	few	.	TGCAGCGTTGAAGTATCCTACGAGCAGTACTTC	CSVEVSYEQYF
TRBJ1-1	TRBV28	.	TRBD1	TGTGCCAGCAGTCTTACCCCCACAGGGGTAGGGACTGAAGCTTTCTTT	CASSLTPTGVGTEAFF
TRBJ1-2	TRBV7-2	.	.	TGTGGCCAGCGTACGGGGTTGGACTATGGCTACACCTTC	CGQRTGLDYGYTF